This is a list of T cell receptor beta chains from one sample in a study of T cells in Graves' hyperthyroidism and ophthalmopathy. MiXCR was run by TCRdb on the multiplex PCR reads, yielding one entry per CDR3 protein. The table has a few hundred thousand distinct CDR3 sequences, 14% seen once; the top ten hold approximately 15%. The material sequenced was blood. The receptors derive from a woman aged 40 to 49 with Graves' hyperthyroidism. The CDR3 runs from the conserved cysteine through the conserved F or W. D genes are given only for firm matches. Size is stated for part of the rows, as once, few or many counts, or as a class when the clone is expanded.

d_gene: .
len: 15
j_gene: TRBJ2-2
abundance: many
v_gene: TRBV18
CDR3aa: CASSGLLVNTGELFF
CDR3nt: TGTGCCAGCTCGGGACTCCTTGTAAACACCGGGGAGCTGTTTTTT

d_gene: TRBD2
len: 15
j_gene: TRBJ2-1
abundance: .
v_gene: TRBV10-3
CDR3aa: CAISTTSGRTYEQFF
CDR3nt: TGTGCCATCAGTACGACTAGCGGGAGAACATATGAGCAGTTCTTC

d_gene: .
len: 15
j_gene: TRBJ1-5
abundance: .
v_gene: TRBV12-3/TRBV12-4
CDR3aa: CASRDGRGKYQPQHF
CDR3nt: TGTGCCAGCAGGGACGGCAGGGGAAAATATCAGCCCCAGCATTTT

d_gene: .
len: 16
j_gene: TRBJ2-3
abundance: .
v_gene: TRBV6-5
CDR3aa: CASSLSSGLYTDTQYF
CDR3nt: TGTGCCAGCAGTTTGTCTTCAGGACTTTACACAGATACGCAGTATTTT

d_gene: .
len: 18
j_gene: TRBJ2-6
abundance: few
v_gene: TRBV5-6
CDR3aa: CASTRFNSKFSGANVLTF
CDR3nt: TGTGCCAGCACGAGGTTTAACAGCAAATTCTCTGGGGCCAACGTCCTGACTTTC

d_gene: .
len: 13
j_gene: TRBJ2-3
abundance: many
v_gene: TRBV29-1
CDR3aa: CSGDRGGTDTQYF
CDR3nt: TGCAGCGGTGATAGAGGCGGCACAGATACGCAGTATTTT

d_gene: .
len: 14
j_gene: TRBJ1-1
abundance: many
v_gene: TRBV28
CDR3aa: CASSLSAGAAEAFF
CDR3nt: TGTGCCAGCAGTTTATCAGCAGGGGCGGCTGAAGCTTTCTTT

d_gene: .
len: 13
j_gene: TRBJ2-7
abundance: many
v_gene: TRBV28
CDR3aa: CASTSARNYEQYF
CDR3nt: TGTGCCAGCACGTCCGCCAGAAACTACGAGCAGTACTTC

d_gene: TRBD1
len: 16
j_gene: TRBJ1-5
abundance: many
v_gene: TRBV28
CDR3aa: CASSSPGTGMNQPQHF
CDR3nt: TGTGCCAGCAGTTCCCCCGGGACAGGGATGAATCAGCCCCAGCATTTT

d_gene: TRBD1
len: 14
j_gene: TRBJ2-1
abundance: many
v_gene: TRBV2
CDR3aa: CASSSGQGRNEQFF
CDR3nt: TGTGCCAGCAGTTCCGGACAGGGCCGCAATGAGCAGTTCTTC